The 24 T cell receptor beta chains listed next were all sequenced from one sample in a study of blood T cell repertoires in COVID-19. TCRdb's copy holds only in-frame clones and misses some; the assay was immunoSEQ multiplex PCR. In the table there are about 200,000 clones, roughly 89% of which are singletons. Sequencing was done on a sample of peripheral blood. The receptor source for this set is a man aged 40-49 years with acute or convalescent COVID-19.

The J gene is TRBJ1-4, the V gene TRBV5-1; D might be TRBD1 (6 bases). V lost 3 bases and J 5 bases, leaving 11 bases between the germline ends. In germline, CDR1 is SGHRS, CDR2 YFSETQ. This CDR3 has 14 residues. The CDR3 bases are TGCGCCAGCAGCTACGCAGGGGTCAATGAAAAACTGTTTTTT. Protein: CASSYAGVNEKLFF.

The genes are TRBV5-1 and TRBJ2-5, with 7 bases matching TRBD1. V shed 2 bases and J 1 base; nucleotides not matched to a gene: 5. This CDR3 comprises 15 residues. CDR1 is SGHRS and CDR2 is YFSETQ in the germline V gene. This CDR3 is CASSLFPGGQETQYF. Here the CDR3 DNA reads TGCGCCAGCAGCTTATTCCCAGGGGGCCAAGAGACCCAGTACTTC.

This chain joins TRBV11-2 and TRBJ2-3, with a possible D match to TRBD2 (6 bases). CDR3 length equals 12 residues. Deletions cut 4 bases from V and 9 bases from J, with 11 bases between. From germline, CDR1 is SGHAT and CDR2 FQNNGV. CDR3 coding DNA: TGTGCCAGCAGCTCCGACGGAGGGACGCAGTATTTT. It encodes CASSSDGGTQYF.

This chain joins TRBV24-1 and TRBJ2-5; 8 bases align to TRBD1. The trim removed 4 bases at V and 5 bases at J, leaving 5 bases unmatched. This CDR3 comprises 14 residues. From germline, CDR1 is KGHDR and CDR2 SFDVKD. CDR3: CATSDAGGRETQYF. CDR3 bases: TGTGCCACCAGTGACGCAGGGGGCAGGGAGACCCAGTACTTC.

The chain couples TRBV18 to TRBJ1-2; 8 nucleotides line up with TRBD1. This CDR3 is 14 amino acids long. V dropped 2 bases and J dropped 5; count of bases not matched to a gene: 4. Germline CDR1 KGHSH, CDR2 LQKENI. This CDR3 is CASSPGTGLYGYTF. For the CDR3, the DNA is TGTGCCAGCTCACCAGGGACAGGTCTTTATGGCTACACCTTC.

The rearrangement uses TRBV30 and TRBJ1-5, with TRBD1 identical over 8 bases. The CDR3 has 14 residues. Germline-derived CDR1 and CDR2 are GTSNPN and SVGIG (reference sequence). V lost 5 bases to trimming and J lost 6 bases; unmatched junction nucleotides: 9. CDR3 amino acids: CAWPTGESGQPQHF. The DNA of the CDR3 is TGTGCCTGGCCGACAGGGGAGTCCGGTCAGCCCCAGCATTTT.

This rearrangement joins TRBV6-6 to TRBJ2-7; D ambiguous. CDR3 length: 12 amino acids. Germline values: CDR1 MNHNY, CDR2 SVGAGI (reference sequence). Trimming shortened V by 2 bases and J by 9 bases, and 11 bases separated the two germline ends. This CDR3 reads CASSYELFRQYF. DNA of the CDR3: TGTGCCAGCAGTTACGAGCTCTTCCGGCAGTACTTC.

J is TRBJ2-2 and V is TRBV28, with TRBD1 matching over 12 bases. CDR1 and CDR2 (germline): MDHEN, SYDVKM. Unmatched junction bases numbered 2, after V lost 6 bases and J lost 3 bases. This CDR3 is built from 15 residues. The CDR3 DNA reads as TGTGCCAGCAGGGGACAGGGGGCGTACACCGGGGAGCTGTTTTTT. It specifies CASRGQGAYTGELFF.

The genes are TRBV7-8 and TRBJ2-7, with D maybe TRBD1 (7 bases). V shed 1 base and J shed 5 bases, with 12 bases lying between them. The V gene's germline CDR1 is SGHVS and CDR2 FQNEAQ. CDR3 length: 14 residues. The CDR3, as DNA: TGTGCCAGCAGCTTAGGGGCAGGGGGGAACGAGCAGTACTTC. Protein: CASSLGAGGNEQYF.

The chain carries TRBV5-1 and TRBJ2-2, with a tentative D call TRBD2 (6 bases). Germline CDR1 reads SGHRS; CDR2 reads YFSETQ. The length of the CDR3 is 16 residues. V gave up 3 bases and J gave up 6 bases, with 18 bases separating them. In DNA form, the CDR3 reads TGCGCCAGCAGCTCGGCCCCTCCGGGCGGGGCCGGGGAGCTGTTTTTT. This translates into CASSSAPPGGAGELFF.

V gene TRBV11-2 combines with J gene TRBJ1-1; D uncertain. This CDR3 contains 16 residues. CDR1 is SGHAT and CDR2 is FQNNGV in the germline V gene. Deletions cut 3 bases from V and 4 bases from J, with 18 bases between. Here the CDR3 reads CASSFSLLRSGTEAFF. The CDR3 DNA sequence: TGTGCCAGCAGCTTTAGTTTATTGCGGTCGGGCACTGAAGCTTTCTTT.

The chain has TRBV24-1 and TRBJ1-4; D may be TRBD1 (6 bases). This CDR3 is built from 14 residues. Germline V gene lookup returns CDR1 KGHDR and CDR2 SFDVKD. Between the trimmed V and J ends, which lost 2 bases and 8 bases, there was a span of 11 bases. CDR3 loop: CATSDSSGVEKLFF. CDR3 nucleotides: TGTGCCACCAGTGATTCGTCAGGGGTCGAAAAACTGTTTTTT.

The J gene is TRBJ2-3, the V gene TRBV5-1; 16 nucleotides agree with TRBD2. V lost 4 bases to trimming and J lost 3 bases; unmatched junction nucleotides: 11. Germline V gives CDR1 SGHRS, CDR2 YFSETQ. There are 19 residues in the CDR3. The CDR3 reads CASSPGLAGGPGRTDTQYF. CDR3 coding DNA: TGCGCCAGCAGCCCGGGACTAGCGGGGGGGCCGGGTCGGACAGATACGCAGTATTTT.

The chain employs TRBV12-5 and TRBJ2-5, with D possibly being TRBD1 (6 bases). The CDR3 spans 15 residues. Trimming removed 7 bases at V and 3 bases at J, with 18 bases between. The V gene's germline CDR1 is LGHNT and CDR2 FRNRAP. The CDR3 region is CASAIQTGREETQYF. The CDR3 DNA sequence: TGTGCTAGTGCTATCCAGACAGGACGGGAAGAGACCCAGTACTTC.

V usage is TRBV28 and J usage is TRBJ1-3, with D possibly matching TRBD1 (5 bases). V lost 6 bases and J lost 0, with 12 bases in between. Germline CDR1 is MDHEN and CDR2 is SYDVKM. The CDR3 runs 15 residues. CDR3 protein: CASRETGASGNTIYF. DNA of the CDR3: TGTGCCAGCAGGGAAACAGGCGCCTCTGGAAACACCATATATTTT.

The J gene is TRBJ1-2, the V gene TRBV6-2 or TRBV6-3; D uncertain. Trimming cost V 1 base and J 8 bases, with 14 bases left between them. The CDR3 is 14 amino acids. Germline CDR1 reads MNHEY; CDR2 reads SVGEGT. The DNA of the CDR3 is TGTGCCAGCAGTTACTACACCTTTGATAAAGGCTACACCTTC. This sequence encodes CASSYYTFDKGYTF.

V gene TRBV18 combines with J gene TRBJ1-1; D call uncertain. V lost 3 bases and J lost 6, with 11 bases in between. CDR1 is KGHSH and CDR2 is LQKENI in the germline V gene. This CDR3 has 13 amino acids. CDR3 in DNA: TGTGCCAGCTCACCCGCCGGGAAATCTGAAGCTTTCTTT. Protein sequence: CASSPAGKSEAFF.

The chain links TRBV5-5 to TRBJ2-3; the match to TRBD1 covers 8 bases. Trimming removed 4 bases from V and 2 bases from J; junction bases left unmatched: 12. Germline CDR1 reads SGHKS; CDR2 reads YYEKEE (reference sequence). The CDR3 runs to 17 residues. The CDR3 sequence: CASSIRSGTGLTDTQYF. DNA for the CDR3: TGTGCCAGCAGCATCCGATCGGGGACAGGACTCACAGATACGCAGTATTTT.

The CDR3 protein is CASGPRVPRRGDPEAFF. The CDR3 nucleotides read TGTGCTAGTGGTCCCCGGGTCCCCCGACGGGGGGATCCTGAAGCTTTCTTT. This rearrangement joins TRBV12-5 to TRBJ1-1; D is possibly TRBD1 (5 bases). CDR3 length equals 17 residues. The germline V gene encodes CDR1 LGHNT and CDR2 FRNRAP. The ends were cut back, 5 bases at V and 6 bases at J, with 25 bases in the middle.

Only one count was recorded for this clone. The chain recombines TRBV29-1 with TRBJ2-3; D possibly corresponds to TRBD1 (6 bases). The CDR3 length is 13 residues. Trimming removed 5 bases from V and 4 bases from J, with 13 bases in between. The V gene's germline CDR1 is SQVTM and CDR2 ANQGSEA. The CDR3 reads CSVITGISDTQYF. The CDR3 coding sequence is TGCAGCGTTATAACAGGGATTTCAGATACGCAGTATTTT.

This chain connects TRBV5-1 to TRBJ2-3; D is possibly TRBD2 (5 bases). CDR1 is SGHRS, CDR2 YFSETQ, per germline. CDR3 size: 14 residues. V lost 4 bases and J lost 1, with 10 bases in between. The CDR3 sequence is CASSPGVGTDTQYF. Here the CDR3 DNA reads TGCGCCAGCAGCCCCGGGGTCGGCACAGATACGCAGTATTTT.

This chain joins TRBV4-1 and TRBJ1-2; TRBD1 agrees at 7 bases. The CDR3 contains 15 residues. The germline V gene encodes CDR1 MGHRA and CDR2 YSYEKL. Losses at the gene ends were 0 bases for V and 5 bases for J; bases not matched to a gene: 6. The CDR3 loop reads CASSQESETGYGYTF. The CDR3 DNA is TGCGCCAGCAGCCAAGAAAGCGAGACAGGGTATGGCTACACCTTC.

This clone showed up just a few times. The chain's CDR3 is CASSVVQGYTEAFF. The DNA for the CDR3 is TGTGCCAGCAGCGTAGTCCAGGGATACACTGAAGCTTTCTTT. The V call is TRBV9, the J call TRBJ1-1; D may be TRBD1 (5 bases). Trimming left V 0 bases short and J 3 bases short, with 9 bases between. The length of the CDR3 is 14 residues. Germline lookup yields CDR1 SGDLS and CDR2 YYNGEE.

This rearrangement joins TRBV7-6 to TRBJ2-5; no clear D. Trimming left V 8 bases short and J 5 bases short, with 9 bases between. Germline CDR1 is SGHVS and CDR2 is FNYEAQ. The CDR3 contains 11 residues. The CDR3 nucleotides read TGTGCCAGCCGAAGGAGTGAGACCCAGTACTTC. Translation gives CASRRSETQYF.